These T cell receptor beta chains were read from a single sample in a study of blood T cells in healthy people across ages. TCRdb redid the calling of the 5' RACE reads with MiXCR, one entry per CDR3 protein. The sample has about 1.5 million distinct CDR3 sequences; 35% to 45% are singletons. Sequenced sample: blood. The receptors originated from a young woman in good health. Each CDR3 is given with its conserved first and last residue. Each record gives: V gene, J gene, clone size, D gene, CDR3 DNA, CDR3 protein. The D gene is left open where the match is weak. Clone size is stated in some rows and not others, as once, few, many or a class when expanded.

TRBV20-1,TRBJ2-5,once,TRBD2,TGCAGTGCACCGGGAGGCTGGTACCAAGAGACCCAGTACTTC,CSAPGGWYQETQYF
TRBV7-2,TRBJ2-1,-,TRBD2,TGTGCCAGCAGCCTAGCCGGGACTAGCGGGACTTACAATGAGCAGTTCTTC,CASSLAGTSGTYNEQFF
TRBV11-2,TRBJ2-1,-,-,TGTGCCAGCAGCGTAGTTGGCGGCTACAATGAGCAGTTCTTC,CASSVVGGYNEQFF
TRBV7-2,TRBJ2-2,-,-,TGTGCCAGCAGCTTGGCGGTCAACCGGGAGCTGTTTTTT,CASSLAVNRELFF
TRBV12-3/TRBV12-4,TRBJ1-2,few,TRBD1,TGTGCCAGCAGTTGGGACAGGGGGCTTTTGTATGGCTACACCTTC,CASSWDRGLLYGYTF
TRBV20-1,TRBJ2-7,few,-,TGCAGTGCTCGGGACGGACGACGATACGAGCAGTACTTC,CSARDGRRYEQYF
TRBV10-3,TRBJ2-1,few,-,TGTGCCATCAGTGGCGGGATCACCTACAATGAGCAGTTCTTC,CAISGGITYNEQFF
TRBV3-1,TRBJ2-4,-,-,TGTGCCAGCAGCCAAGATCGACTAGTATTGTACTTC,CASSQDRLVLYF
TRBV7-9,TRBJ2-5,few,-,TGTGCCAGCAGCTTCGCTGCCCCGGGGCCAGAGACCCAGTACTTC,CASSFAAPGPETQYF
TRBV10-3,TRBJ1-2,-,-,TGTGCCATCAGTGATGGGGGGACACATTATAATGGCTACACCTTC,CAISDGGTHYNGYTF